The 13 T cell receptor beta chains in this list originate from one sample, sequenced in a study of T cell changes during pregnancy in multiple sclerosis. Measured with immunoSEQ multiplex PCR; TCRdb has only the in-frame clones, and not every one. The sample holds 80,000 to 130,000 clones, 85% to 95% seen once. The sequenced sample was peripheral blood, obtained before pregnancy. The receptors were sampled from a female donor with multiple sclerosis, enrolled in a pregnancy study.

This chain links TRBV5-4 with TRBJ2-7; D remains unclear. The V end was cut by 1 base, the J end by 0 bases, with 8 bases between. The CDR3 spans 14 residues. Germline CDR1 is SGHNT and CDR2 is YYREEE (reference sequence). The CDR3 loop reads CASSLPSSSYEQYF. The CDR3 nucleotides are TGTGCCAGCAGCTTGCCTAGTTCCTCCTACGAGCAGTACTTC.

The rearrangement links TRBV27 to TRBJ2-3, with TRBD2 matching 15 bases. CDR1 MNHEY and CDR2 SMNVEV come from the germline V gene (reference sequence). This CDR3 has 18 amino acids. J lost 2 bases, V lost 0 bases, and 3 bases had no gene match. The CDR3 is CASSLSGLAGGPTDTQYF. CDR3 nucleotides: TGTGCCAGCAGTTTATCAGGACTAGCGGGAGGGCCCACAGATACGCAGTATTTT.

DNA for the CDR3: TGTGCCAGTAGTATTGGTGGAGTTTCGGGTTACAATGAGCAGTTCTTC. This translates into CASSIGGVSGYNEQFF. The chain links TRBV19 to TRBJ2-1; D gene uncertain. The length of the CDR3 is 16 residues. V was pared by 3 bases and J by 4 bases, with 16 bases between. Germline V gives CDR1 LNHDA, CDR2 SQIVND (reference sequence).

This chain uses TRBV27 with TRBJ1-1; 8 nucleotides agree with TRBD1. Trimming removed 5 bases from V and 6 bases from J; junction bases left unmatched: 17. The germline V gene has CDR1 MNHEY and CDR2 SMNVEV (reference sequence). This CDR3 has 17 amino acids. This CDR3 is CASSATLFRDRPAEAFF. In DNA form, the CDR3 reads TGTGCCAGCAGTGCAACGCTTTTCCGGGACAGGCCGGCTGAAGCTTTCTTT.

V is TRBV2 and J is TRBJ1-1, with a weak D call TRBD1 (6 bases). The germline CDR1 and CDR2 sequences are SNHLY and FYNNEI. The germline V and J ends were trimmed by 6 bases and 3 bases, with 14 bases remaining between them. There are 14 residues in the CDR3. The CDR3 nucleotides read TGTGCCAGCAGCGGTGGGACATACGACACTGAAGCTTTCTTT. Translated, it gives CASSGGTYDTEAFF.

This sequence joins TRBV6-1 and TRBJ1-5; D gene unclear. CDR3 length equals 15 residues. V was trimmed by 1 base and J by 7 bases, leaving 14 bases between them. Germline V gene sequence: CDR1 MNHNS, CDR2 SASEGT. The CDR3 DNA follows: TGTGCCAGCAGTGAAGAAGCCGGGTCGGGGCAGCCCCAGCATTTT. As protein: CASSEEAGSGQPQHF.

The chain has TRBV19 and TRBJ2-4, with 9 bases identical to TRBD1. CDR1 and CDR2 (germline): LNHDA, SQIVND (reference sequence). The CDR3 spans 14 residues. The ends lost 5 bases at V and 7 bases at J; junction bases unmatched: 6. CDR3: CASSGFDRGNIQYF. The CDR3 DNA is TGTGCCAGTAGTGGGTTTGACAGGGGGAACATTCAGTACTTC.

The genes are TRBV27 and TRBJ1-2; D gene uncertain. The CDR3 loop spans 13 amino acids. Germline CDR1 reads MNHEY; CDR2 reads SMNVEV (reference sequence). The germline V and J ends were trimmed by 2 bases and 5 bases, with 9 bases remaining between them. The CDR3 DNA follows: TGTGCCAGCAGTTTAAACCTCGGGTATGGCTACACCTTC. This encodes CASSLNLGYGYTF.

J is TRBJ2-3 and V is TRBV29-1, with 13 bases fitting TRBD2. This CDR3 spans 19 amino acids. V trimming: 1 base; J trimming: 0 bases; junction bases outside the gene matches: 10. The V gene's germline CDR1 is SQVTM and CDR2 ANQGSEA. CDR3 nucleotides: TGCAGCGTTGAAGGTGGGACTAGCGGGACGGGGGGTAGCACAGATACGCAGTATTTT. Translated, it gives CSVEGGTSGTGGSTDTQYF.

This chain connects TRBV7-8 to TRBJ2-1, with 7 nucleotides matching TRBD1. This CDR3 is 16 amino acids long. Germline CDR1 is SGHVS and CDR2 is FQNEAQ. Trimming at V came to 2 bases and at J to 6 bases, leaving 10 bases not matched to a gene. The CDR3 DNA sequence: TGTGCCAGCAGCTTATACCGGACAGGCAGGGCCAATGAGCAGTTCTTC. Translating it yields CASSLYRTGRANEQFF.

The genes are TRBV7-9 and TRBJ1-1; D not resolved. The CDR3 contains 13 residues. Germline-derived CDR1 and CDR2 are SEHNR and FQNEAQ (reference sequence). Trimming left V 3 bases short and J 3 bases short, with 8 bases between. CDR3 in amino acids: CASSLLEYTEAFF. In nucleotides, the CDR3 is TGTGCCAGCAGCTTGTTGGAGTACACTGAAGCTTTCTTT.

The chain is built from TRBV4-3 and TRBJ2-1; 14 nucleotides agree with TRBD2. J was trimmed by 7 bases and V by 1 base; bases with no gene match: 3. Germline CDR1 LGHNA, CDR2 YSLEER. This CDR3 region has 16 residues. CDR3: CASSQGGLAGVNEQFF. CDR3 coding DNA: TGCGCCAGCAGCCAAGGGGGACTAGCGGGAGTTAATGAGCAGTTCTTC.

The chain has TRBV15 and TRBJ2-3; 12 positions agree with TRBD2. The germline CDR1 and CDR2 sequences are LNHNV and YYDKDF (reference sequence). J was trimmed by 2 bases and V by 0 bases; bases with no gene match: 9. The CDR3 runs to 19 residues. The CDR3 region has the DNA TGTGCCACCAGCAGAGACCGAGGTCCTAGCGGGAGGGCCACAGATACGCAGTATTTT. Protein sequence: CATSRDRGPSGRATDTQYF.